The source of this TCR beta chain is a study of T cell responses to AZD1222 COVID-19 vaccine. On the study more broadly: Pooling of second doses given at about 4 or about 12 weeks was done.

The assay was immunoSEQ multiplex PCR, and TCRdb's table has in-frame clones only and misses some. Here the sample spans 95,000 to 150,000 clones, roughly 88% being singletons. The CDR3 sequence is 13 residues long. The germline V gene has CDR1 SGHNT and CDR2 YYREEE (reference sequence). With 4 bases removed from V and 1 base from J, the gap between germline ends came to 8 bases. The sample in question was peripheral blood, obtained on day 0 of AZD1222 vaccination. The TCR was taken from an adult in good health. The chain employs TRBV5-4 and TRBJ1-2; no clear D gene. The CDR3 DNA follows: TGTGCCAGCAGCCCCCAGAATAACTATGGCTACACCTTC. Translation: CASSPQNNYGYTF.